The clone carrying this T cell receptor beta chain was detected ten times or more. The authors amplified TCR beta CDR3 regions from RNA transcripts. First-round RT-PCR with HTBI primers preceded a second-round multiplex PCR. TCRdb analysed the multiplex PCR reads with MiXCR anew, one entry per CDR3 protein. Here the sample spans about 740,000 distinct CDR3 sequences, 35% to 50% being singletons. This entry is derived from a study of Graves' ophthalmopathy and Graves' hyperthyroidism. Study background: Prior to any treatment, peripheral blood was collected at the time of initial diagnosis.

The sample was peripheral blood. The sequence was collected from an adult man with Graves' ophthalmopathy.

The CDR3 loop is CASSFRQDGGPLHF. Written as DNA, the CDR3 is TGTGCCAGCAGCTTTCGACAGGACGGGGGGCCCCTCCACTTT. The chain couples TRBV11-2 to TRBJ1-6; the D gene is possibly TRBD1 (6 bases). Germline V CDR1 and CDR2: SGHAT, FQNNGV. The length of the CDR3 is 14 residues. V was cut by 3 bases and J by 13 bases, with 16 bases left in between.